This TCR beta chain stems from a study of blood T cell repertoires in COVID-19. Study overall: Specimens from acute and convalescent COVID-19 originated in the United States, Italy and Spain. Sources were T cells, B-cell-depleted T cells, or PBMCs; the material itself was cDNA or gDNA.

Original processing notes: Cell counts per sample came from amplifying reference gene primers. The table came from immunoSEQ multiplex PCR; TCRdb's copy has only in-frame clones and leaves some out. V, J and clone size reflect that table, while D and trimming were determined from the DNA. This table has 350,000 to 450,000 clones, around nine tenths appearing once. The length of the CDR3 is 17 residues. V trimming: 6 bases; J trimming: 1 base; junction bases outside the gene matches: 14. CDR1 LNHDA and CDR2 SQIVND come from the germline V gene (reference sequence). During active infection, Seattle patients enrolled and were then monitored through disease.

V and J are TRBV19 and TRBJ1-2, with 7 positions matching TRBD1. The receptor comes from an older woman with COVID-19, enrolled during active disease. Sequenced: peripheral blood. The CDR3 DNA is TGTGCCAGTAGATGGGGACAGACCTCCAACCTTAACTATGGCTACACCTTC. The encoded protein is CASRWGQTSNLNYGYTF.